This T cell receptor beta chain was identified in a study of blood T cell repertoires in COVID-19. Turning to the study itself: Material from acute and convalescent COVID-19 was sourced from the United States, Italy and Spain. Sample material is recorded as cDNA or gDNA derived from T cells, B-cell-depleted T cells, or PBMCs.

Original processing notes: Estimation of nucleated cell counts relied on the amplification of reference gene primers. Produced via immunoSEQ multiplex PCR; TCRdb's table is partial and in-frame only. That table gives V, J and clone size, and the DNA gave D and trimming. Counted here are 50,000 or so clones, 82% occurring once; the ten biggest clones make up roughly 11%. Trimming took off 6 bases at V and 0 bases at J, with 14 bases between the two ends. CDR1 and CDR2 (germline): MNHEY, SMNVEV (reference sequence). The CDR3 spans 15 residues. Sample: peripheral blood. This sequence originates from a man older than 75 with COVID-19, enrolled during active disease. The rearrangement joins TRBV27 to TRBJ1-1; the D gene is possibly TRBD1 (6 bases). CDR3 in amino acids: CASRQQGQLNTEAFF. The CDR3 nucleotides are TGTGCCAGCAGGCAGCAAGGACAGCTGAACACTGAAGCTTTCTTT.